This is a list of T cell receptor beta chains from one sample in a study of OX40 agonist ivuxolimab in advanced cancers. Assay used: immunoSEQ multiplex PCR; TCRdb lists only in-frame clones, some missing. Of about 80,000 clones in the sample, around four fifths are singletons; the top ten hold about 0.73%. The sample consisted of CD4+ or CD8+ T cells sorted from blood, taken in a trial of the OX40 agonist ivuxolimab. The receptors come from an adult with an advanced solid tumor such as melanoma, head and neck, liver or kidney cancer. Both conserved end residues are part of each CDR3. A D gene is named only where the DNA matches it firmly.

CDR3 DNA: TGCGCCAGCGCGGGGCAGGGGGCTTCAGGGGCCAACGTCCTGACTTTC
CDR3 protein: CASAGQGASGANVLTF
D gene: TRBD1
J gene: TRBJ2-6
CDR3 length: 16
V gene: TRBV10-2

CDR3 DNA: TGTGCCAGCAGGGCCCAGGGGTCGGGTAATGAAAAACTGTTTTTT
CDR3 protein: CASRAQGSGNEKLFF
D gene: NA
J gene: TRBJ1-4
CDR3 length: 15
V gene: TRBV2

CDR3 DNA: TGTGCCAGTAGTTTACACGCCGACTATGGCTACACCTTC
CDR3 protein: CASSLHADYGYTF
D gene: NA
J gene: TRBJ1-2
CDR3 length: 13
V gene: TRBV19

CDR3 DNA: TGTGCCACCAGCTCTGGACAGGGCAATCAGCCCCAGCATTTT
CDR3 protein: CATSSGQGNQPQHF
D gene: TRBD1
J gene: TRBJ1-5
CDR3 length: 14
V gene: TRBV15

CDR3 DNA: TGTGCCTGGAGTCGGGGCAGCTCCTACGAGCAGTACTTC
CDR3 protein: CAWSRGSSYEQYF
D gene: NA
J gene: TRBJ2-7
CDR3 length: 13
V gene: TRBV30

CDR3 DNA: TGTGCCAGCTCACCAAGACTAGCGGGAGCTTACGAGCAGTACTTC
CDR3 protein: CASSPRLAGAYEQYF
D gene: TRBD2
J gene: TRBJ2-7
CDR3 length: 15
V gene: TRBV18

CDR3 DNA: TGTGCCAGCTCACCACCGTCGGGCGGGAACACTGAAGCTTTCTTT
CDR3 protein: CASSPPSGGNTEAFF
D gene: NA
J gene: TRBJ1-1
CDR3 length: 15
V gene: TRBV18

CDR3 DNA: TGTGCCAGCATGCAGGGGTTGGGAGGCGAGCAGTACTTC
CDR3 protein: CASMQGLGGEQYF
D gene: NA
J gene: TRBJ2-7
CDR3 length: 13
V gene: TRBV2

CDR3 DNA: TGTGCCAGCAGCCAGGAACAGGGGGCAGGTCAGCCCCAGCATTTT
CDR3 protein: CASSQEQGAGQPQHF
D gene: TRBD1
J gene: TRBJ1-5
CDR3 length: 15
V gene: TRBV4-2

CDR3 DNA: TGTGCCAGCGGACAGACAGGGAACACTGAAGCTTTCTTT
CDR3 protein: CASGQTGNTEAFF
D gene: NA
J gene: TRBJ1-1
CDR3 length: 13
V gene: TRBV11-2

CDR3 DNA: TGCGCCAGCAGGACAGGGGGCGCCGGGTACGAGCAGTACTTC
CDR3 protein: CASRTGGAGYEQYF
D gene: TRBD1
J gene: TRBJ2-7
CDR3 length: 14
V gene: TRBV5-1

CDR3 DNA: TGCGCCAGCAGCTGGGACAGCTATAATGAAAAACTGTTTTTT
CDR3 protein: CASSWDSYNEKLFF
D gene: TRBD1
J gene: TRBJ1-4
CDR3 length: 14
V gene: TRBV5-1

CDR3 DNA: TGCGCCAGCAGCCCCATAGCCGGAGGGGGCACCGGGGAGCTGTTTTTT
CDR3 protein: CASSPIAGGGTGELFF
D gene: NA
J gene: TRBJ2-2
CDR3 length: 16
V gene: TRBV5-1

CDR3 DNA: TGTGCCAGCAGCGTAGTTGAGGAAACCGGGGAGCTGTTTTTT
CDR3 protein: CASSVVEETGELFF
D gene: NA
J gene: TRBJ2-2
CDR3 length: 14
V gene: TRBV9